The sequence of this TCR beta chain was determined in a study of blood T cell repertoires in COVID-19. Germline V gene data show CDR1 as SQVTM and CDR2 as ANQGSEA. Trimming stripped 0 bases from V and 0 bases from J, with 12 bases between. The CDR3 covers 17 residues. Some clones are missing from TCRdb's copy, which holds only in-frame ones; the method was immunoSEQ multiplex PCR. Of fewer than 300,000 clones listed, just over 90% were seen once; the top ten hold over 2%. The source of this sequence is a woman between 40 and 55 years old with acute COVID-19. Specimen: PBMCs or T cells enriched from blood (not recorded which). This chain joins TRBV29-1 and TRBJ2-6; D remains ambiguous. The CDR3 spells CSVEDQRSPSGANVLTF. The CDR3 region has the DNA TGCAGCGTTGAAGATCAGAGGTCACCCTCTGGGGCCAACGTCCTGACTTTC.